This record looks at one TCR beta chain sequence and its context. These data are taken from a study of blood T cell repertoires in COVID-19. Study summary: The origin of the acute and convalescent COVID-19 samples was the United States, Italy and Spain.

Authors' data handling: Amplified reference gene primers provided the basis for estimating nucleated cell counts. The protocol was immunoSEQ multiplex PCR, while the TCRdb copy is restricted to in-frame clones and leaves out a portion. Clone size and V and J calls were adopted from that table, with D and trimming inferred from the DNA. The sample carries approximately 85,000 clones, roughly nine tenths recorded once. The clonotype was recovered from a man aged 50 to 60 with acute or convalescent COVID-19. Source material: peripheral blood.

The CDR3 DNA is TGCGCCAGCAGCAACCCGGGACAGAGAAAATTTGGCTACACCTTC. It codes for CASSNPGQRKFGYTF. The J gene is TRBJ1-2, the V gene TRBV4-1; TRBD1 agrees at 7 bases. The CDR3 contains 15 residues. V shed 5 bases and J 7 bases; nucleotides not matched to a gene: 13. Germline V gene data show CDR1 as MGHRA and CDR2 as YSYEKL.